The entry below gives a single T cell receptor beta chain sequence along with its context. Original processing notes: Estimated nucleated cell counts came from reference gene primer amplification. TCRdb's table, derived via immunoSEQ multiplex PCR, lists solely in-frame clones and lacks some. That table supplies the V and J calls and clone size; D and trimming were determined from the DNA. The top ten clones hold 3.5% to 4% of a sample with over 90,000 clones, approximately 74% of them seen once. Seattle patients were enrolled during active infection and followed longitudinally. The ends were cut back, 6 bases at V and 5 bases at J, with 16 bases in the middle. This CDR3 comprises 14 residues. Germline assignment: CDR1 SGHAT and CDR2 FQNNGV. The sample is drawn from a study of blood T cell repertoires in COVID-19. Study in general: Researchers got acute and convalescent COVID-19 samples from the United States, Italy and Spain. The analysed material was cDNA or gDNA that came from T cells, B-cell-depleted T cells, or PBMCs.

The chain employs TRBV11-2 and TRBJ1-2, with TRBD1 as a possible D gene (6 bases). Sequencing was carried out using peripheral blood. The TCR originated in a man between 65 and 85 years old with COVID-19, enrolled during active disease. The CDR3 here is CASSYNGQPYGYTF. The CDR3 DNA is TGTGCCAGCAGTTATAACGGACAGCCGTATGGCTACACCTTC.